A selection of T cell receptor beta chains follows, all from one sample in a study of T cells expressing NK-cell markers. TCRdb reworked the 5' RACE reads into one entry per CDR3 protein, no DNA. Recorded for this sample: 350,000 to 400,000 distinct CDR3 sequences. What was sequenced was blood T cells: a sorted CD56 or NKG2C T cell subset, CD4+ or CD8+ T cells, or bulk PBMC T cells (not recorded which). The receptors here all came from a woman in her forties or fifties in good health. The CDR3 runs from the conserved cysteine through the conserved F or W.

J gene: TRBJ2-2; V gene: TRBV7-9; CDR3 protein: CASSPQADTGELFF
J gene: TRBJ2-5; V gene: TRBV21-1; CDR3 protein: CASPMGMTETQYF
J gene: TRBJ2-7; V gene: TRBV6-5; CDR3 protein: CASSYKISGGAPYEQYF
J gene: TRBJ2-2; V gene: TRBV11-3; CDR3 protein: CASSFGLAGGGELFF
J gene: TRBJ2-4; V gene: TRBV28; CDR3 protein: CASSFRGAGGNIQYF
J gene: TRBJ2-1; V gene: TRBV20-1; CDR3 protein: CSARLSGRDNNEQFF
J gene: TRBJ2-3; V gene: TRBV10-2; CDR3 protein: CASSESRDTQYF
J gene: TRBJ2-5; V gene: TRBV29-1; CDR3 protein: CSVLKGGETQYF
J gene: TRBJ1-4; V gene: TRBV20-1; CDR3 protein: CSARGPLSEKLFF
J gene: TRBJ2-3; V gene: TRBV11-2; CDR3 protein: CASSFGRGGPDTQYF
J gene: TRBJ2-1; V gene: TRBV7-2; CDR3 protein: CASSLEQRKNNEQFF
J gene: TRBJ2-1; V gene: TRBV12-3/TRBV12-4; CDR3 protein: CASSPRDRGDNEQFF
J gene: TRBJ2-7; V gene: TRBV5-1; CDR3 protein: CASSFEGGFPYEQYF
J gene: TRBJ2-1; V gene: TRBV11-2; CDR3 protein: CASSRGLAGRANEQFF
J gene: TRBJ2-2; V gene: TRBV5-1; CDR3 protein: CASSLSGTQNTGELFF
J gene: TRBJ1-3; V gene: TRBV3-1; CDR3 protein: CASSQNTGSGNTIYF
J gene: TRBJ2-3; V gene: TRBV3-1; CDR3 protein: CASSQDRPSSTDTQYF
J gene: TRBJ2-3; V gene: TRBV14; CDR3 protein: CASSRRPITGTDTQYF
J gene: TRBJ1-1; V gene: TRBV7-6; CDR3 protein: CASSSASQGGGTEAFF
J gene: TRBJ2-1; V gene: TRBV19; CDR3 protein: CASQLAGGSSYNEQFF
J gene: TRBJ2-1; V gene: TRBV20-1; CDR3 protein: CSARSGQGARNEQFF
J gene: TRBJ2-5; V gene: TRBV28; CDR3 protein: CASSLPVGQQYF
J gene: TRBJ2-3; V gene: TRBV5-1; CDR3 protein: CASSWNTDTQYF
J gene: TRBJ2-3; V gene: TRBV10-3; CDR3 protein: CAISDATNTQYF
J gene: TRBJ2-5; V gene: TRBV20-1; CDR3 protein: CSASPRQGREETQYF
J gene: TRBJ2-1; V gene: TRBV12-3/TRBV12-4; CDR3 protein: CAYSRGGLYNEQFF
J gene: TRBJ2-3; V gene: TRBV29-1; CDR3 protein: CSVEYGDTQYF
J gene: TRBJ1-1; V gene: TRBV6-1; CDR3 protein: CASSEDAGAYEMNTEAFF
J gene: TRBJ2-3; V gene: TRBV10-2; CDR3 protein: CASSDYRGNTDTQYF
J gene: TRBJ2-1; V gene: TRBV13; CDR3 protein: CASSSPGTGYRDEQFF
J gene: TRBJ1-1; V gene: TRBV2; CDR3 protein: CASTEGGGTEAFF
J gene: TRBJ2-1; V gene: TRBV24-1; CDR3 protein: CATSGKGRSYNEQFF
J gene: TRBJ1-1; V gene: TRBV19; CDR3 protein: CASSIAVAGGTEAFF
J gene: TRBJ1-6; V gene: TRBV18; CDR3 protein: CASSPPGWEVGSPLHF
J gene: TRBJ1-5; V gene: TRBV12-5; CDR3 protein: CASGHIQGSHQPQHF
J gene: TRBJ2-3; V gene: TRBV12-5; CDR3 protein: CASGSSGGVTDTQYF
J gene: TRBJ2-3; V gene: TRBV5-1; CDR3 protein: CASSLGEREIRDTQYF
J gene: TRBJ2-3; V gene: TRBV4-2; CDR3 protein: CASSQDPSGATSTDTQYF
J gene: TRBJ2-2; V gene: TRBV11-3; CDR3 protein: CASGTSFGELFF
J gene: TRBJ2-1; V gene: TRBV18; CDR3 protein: CASSPQYGSGGNEQFF
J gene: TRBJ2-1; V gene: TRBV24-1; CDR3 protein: CATSDLGSSGAGNEQFF
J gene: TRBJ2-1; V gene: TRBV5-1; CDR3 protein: CASSLVGSGLAGDNEQFF
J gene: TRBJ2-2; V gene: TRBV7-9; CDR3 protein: CASSLGGLAVNTGELFF
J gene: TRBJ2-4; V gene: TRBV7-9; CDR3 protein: CASTNQNIQYF
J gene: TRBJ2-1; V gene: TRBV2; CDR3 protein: CASSSTGFYNEQFF